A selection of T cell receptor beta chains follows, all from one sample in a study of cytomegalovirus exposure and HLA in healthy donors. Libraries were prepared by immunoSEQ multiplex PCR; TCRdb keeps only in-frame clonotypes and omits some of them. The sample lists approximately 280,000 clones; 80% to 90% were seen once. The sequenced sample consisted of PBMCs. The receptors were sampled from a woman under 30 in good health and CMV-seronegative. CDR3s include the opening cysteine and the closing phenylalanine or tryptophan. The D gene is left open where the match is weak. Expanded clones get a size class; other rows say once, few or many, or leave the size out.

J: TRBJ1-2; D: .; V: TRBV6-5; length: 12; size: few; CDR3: CASQGADYGYTF; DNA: TGTGCCAGCCAAGGGGCGGACTATGGCTACACCTTC
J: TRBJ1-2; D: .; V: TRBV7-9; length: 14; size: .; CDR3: CASSSRERVRGYTF; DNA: TGTGCCAGCAGCTCCCGGGAGAGGGTTCGCGGCTACACCTTC
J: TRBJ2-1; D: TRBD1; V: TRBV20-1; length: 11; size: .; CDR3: CSAGRDRGQFF; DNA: TGCAGTGCTGGGCGGGACAGGGGGCAGTTCTTC
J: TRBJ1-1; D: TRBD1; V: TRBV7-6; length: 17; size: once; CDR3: CASSFLPGQGLYTEAFF; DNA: TGTGCCAGCAGCTTTTTGCCGGGACAGGGATTGTACACTGAAGCTTTCTTT
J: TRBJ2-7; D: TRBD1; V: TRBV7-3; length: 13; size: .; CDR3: CASSLRQGGEQYF; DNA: TGTGCCAGCAGCTTAAGACAGGGGGGAGAGCAGTACTTC
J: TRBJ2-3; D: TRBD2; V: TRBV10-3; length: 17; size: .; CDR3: CAISGGERDSSTDTQYF; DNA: TGTGCCATCAGTGGGGGCGAGCGGGATAGTAGCACAGATACGCAGTATTTT
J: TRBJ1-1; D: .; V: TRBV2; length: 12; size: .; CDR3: CASSEAVTEAFF; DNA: TGTGCCAGCAGTGAAGCGGTGACAGAAGCTTTCTTT
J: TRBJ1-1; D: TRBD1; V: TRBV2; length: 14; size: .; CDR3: CASTETGQNTEAFF; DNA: TGTGCCAGCACTGAGACAGGGCAGAACACTGAAGCTTTCTTT
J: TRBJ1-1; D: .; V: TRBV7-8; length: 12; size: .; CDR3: CASSSWNTEAFF; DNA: TGTGCCAGCAGCTCCTGGAACACTGAAGCTTTCTTT
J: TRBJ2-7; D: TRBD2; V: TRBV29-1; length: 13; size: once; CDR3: CSGEGTGSYEQYF; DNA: TGCAGCGGGGAGGGAACGGGATCCTACGAGCAGTACTTC
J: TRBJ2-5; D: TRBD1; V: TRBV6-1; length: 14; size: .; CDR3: CASNFQGVWETQYF; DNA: TGTGCCAGCAATTTTCAGGGGGTCTGGGAGACCCAGTACTTC
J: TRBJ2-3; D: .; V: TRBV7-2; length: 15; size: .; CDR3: CASSPQAGRTDTQYF; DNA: TGTGCCAGCAGCCCACAGGCGGGACGCACAGATACGCAGTATTTT
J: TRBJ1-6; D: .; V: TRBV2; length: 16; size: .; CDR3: CASSASKTGYNSPLHF; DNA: TGTGCCAGCAGTGCCTCAAAGACAGGCTATAATTCACCCCTCCACTTT
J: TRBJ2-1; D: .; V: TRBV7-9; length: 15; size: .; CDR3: CASSRPSWNSNEQFF; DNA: TGTGCCAGCAGCCGCCCCTCGTGGAACAGCAATGAGCAGTTCTTC
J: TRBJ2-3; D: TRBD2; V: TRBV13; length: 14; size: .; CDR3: CASSRRGVKDTQYF; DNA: TGTGCCAGCAGCCGACGGGGGGTCAAAGATACGCAGTATTTT
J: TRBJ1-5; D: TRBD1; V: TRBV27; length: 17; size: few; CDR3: CASRDRDGPYSNQPQHF; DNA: TGTGCCAGCAGGGACAGGGACGGTCCCTATAGCAATCAGCCCCAGCATTTT
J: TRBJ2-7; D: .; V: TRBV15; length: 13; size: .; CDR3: CATSTRQKYEQYF; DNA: TGTGCCACCAGCACAAGACAGAAATACGAGCAGTACTTC
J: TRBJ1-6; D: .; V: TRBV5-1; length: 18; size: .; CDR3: CASSLVGFTSSYNSPLHF; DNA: TGCGCCAGCAGCTTGGTCGGGTTTACGAGCTCCTATAATTCACCCCTCCACTTT
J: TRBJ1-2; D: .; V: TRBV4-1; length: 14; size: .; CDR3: CASSHPLTGPGYTF; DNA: TGCGCCAGCAGCCACCCTCTTACAGGGCCTGGCTACACCTTC
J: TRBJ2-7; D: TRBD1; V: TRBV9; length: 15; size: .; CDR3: CASSGQGQPSYEQYF; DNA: TGTGCCAGCAGCGGACAGGGCCAACCCTCCTACGAGCAGTACTTC
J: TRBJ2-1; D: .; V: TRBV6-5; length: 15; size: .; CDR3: CASSYSPQRGNEQFF; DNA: TGTGCCAGCAGTTACTCCCCCCAGAGAGGGAATGAGCAGTTCTTC
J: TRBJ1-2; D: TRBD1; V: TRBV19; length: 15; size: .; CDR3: CASSIGTVLNYGYTF; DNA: TGTGCCAGTAGTATCGGGACAGTCCTTAACTATGGCTACACCTTC
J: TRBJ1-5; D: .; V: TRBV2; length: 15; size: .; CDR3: CASSEMGVGNQPRHF; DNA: TGTGCCAGCAGTGAAATGGGAGTCGGAAATCAGCCCCGGCATTTT
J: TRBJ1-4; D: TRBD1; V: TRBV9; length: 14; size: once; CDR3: CASSGGTAVEKLFF; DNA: TGTGCCAGCAGCGGGGGGACAGCCGTTGAAAAACTGTTTTTT
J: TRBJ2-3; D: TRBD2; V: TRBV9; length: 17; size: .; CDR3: CASSVSTPGTRTDTQYF; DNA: TGTGCCAGCAGCGTATCAACCCCCGGGACTAGAACAGATACGCAGTATTTT
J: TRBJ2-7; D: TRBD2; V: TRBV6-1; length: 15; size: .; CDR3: CASSESGGGTYEQYF; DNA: TGTGCCAGCAGTGAGAGCGGCGGGGGGACCTACGAGCAGTACTTC
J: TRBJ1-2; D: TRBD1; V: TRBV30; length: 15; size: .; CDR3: CAWRKALEGAPGYTF; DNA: TGTGCCTGGAGGAAAGCCTTGGAGGGGGCCCCTGGCTACACCTTC
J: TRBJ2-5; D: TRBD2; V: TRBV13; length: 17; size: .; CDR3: CASSLVGERGGQETQYF; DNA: TGTGCCAGCAGCTTAGTCGGCGAGCGGGGGGGCCAAGAGACCCAGTACTTC
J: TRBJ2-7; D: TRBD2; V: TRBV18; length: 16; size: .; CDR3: CASSPSLAGGWYEQYF; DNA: TGTGCCAGCTCACCGTCCCTAGCGGGGGGTTGGTACGAGCAGTACTTC
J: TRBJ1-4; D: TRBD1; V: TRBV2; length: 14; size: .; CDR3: CASSFTGQYEKLFF; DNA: TGTGCCAGCAGTTTTACGGGACAGTACGAAAAACTGTTTTTT
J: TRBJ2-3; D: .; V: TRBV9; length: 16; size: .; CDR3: CASSVGRQRSTDTQYF; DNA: TGTGCCAGCAGCGTAGGGCGGCAACGCTCCACAGATACGCAGTATTTT
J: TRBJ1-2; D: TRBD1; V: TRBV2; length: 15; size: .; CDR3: CASSDRGRNLYGYTF; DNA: TGTGCCAGCAGTGACAGGGGGCGAAATCTCTATGGCTACACCTTC
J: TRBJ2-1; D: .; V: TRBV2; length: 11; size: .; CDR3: CASSPFNEQFF; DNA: TGTGCCAGCAGTCCCTTCAATGAGCAGTTCTTC
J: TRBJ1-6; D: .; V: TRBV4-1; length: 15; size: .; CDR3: CASSPIGTGNSPLHF; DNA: TGCGCCAGCAGCCCCATCGGGACTGGCAATTCACCCCTCCACTTT
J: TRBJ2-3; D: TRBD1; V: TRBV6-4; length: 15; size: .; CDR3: CASSSTGTDTDTQYF; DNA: TGTGCCAGCAGTTCCACCGGGACAGACACAGATACGCAGTATTTT
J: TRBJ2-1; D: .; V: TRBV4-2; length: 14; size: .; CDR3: CASSQDYGFGEQFF; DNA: TGTGCCAGCAGCCAAGATTACGGTTTCGGTGAGCAGTTCTTC
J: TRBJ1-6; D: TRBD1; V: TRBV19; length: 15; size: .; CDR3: CASSISGTGNSPLHF; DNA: TGTGCCAGTAGTATTTCCGGGACAGGGAATTCACCCCTCCACTTT
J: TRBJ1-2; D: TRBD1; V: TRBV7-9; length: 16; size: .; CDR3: CASSRDRSSANYGYTF; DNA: TGTGCCAGCAGTCGGGACAGATCTTCCGCTAACTATGGCTACACCTTC
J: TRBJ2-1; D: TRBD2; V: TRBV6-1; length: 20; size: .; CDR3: CASSAARAGRGTSGGNEQFF; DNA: TGTGCCAGCAGTGCCGCTCGGGCAGGGCGAGGGACTAGCGGGGGGAATGAGCAGTTCTTC
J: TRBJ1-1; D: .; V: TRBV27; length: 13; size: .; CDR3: CASSFDRLTEAFF; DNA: TGTGCCAGCAGTTTCGACAGGTTGACTGAAGCTTTCTTT
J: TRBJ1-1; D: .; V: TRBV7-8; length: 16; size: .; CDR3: CASSPSVEVGDTEAFF; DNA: TGTGCCAGCAGCCCCTCCGTGGAGGTTGGGGACACTGAAGCTTTCTTT
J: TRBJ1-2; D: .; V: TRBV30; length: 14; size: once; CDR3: CASVPQVFLYGYTF; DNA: TGTGCCTCAGTCCCTCAGGTATTCCTCTATGGCTACACCTTC